The subject of this entry is one T cell receptor (beta chain). As yet, its antigen is unknown. Produced via immunoSEQ multiplex PCR; TCRdb's table is partial and in-frame only. There are 55,000 to 80,000 clones in the sample; roughly 89% occur only once, and over 7.5% lies in the top ten. The sample originates from a study of T cell responses to AZD1222 COVID-19 vaccine. Study background: Combined were second doses at about 4 or about 12 weeks. Study-level findings and limits: Variant regions that are unmutated are reportedly the target of nearly half of spike-specific TCRs. An increase in Spike-specific TCR breadth and depth was observed after two AZD1222 doses. Among AZD1222 vaccinees, only six or seven were seropositive at baseline.

The germline V gene has CDR1 GTSNPN and CDR2 SVGIG (reference sequence). The CDR3 extends over 16 amino acids. Trimming left V 2 bases short and J 2 bases short, with 13 bases between. This clonotype originated in an adult in good health. The sequences come from peripheral blood, collected on day 0 of AZD1222 vaccination. The chain joins TRBV30 to TRBJ1-6; TRBD1 is a possible D gene (6 bases). CDR3 region: CAWSPTGAAYNSPLHF. Here the CDR3 DNA reads TGTGCCTGGAGTCCCACGGGGGCGGCCTATAATTCACCCCTCCACTTT.